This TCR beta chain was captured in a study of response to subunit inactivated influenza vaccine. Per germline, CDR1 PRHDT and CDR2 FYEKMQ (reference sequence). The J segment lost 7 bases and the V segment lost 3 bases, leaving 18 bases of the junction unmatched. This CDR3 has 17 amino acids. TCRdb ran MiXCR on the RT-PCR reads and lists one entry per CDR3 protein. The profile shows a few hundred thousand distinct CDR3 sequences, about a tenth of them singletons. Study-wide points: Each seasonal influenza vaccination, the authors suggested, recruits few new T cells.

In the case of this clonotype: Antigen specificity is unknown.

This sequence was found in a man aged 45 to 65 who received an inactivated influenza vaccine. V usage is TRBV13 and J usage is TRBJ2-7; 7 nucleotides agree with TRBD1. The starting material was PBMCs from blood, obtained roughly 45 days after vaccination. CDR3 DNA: TGTGCCAGCAGCTTTTACCCGGGACAGCGAGGCTACGTGGAGCAGTACTTC. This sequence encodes CASSFYPGQRGYVEQYF.